This T cell receptor (beta chain) is drawn from a study of CD8 T cells in Susac syndrome. For the study at large: Intravenous immunoglobulin alone or corticosteroids were being given to patients with Susac syndrome at blood draw, unless they were therapy-naive.

CDR3 length equals 14 residues. Trimming took 1 base from V and 5 from J, leaving 10 bases between them. The germline V gene encodes CDR1 MGHRA and CDR2 YSYEKL. Random hexamers served to reverse transcribe roughly 0.45 to 1 ug RNA. TCRdb analysed the immunoSEQ multiplex PCR reads with MiXCR anew, one entry per CDR3 protein. The table shows about 53,000 distinct CDR3 sequences, with over 90% occurring only once. Input material: CD8+ T cells from PBMCs. V gene TRBV4-1 combines with J gene TRBJ2-3, with a weak D call TRBD1 (6 bases). The TCR sequence derives from a human donor with Susac syndrome. The CDR3 DNA sequence: TGCGCCAGCAGCCAAGGAGGGGGAGAAGATACGCAGTATTTT. Translated, it gives CASSQGGGEDTQYF.